The 18 T cell receptor beta chains in this list originate from one sample, sequenced in a study of glioma-infiltrating T cells after dendritic cell vaccination. Method: immunoSEQ multiplex PCR; TCRdb's copy keeps in-frame clones and lacks some. This sample has 91,000 or so clones; less than 90% occur once, and the top ten carry under 6.5%. Stated time point: after dendritic cell vaccination, including at tumor progression/relapse. Sequencing used blood, obtained after dendritic cell vaccination. The receptors stem from a human donor with glioblastoma.

The rearrangement joins TRBV10-2 to TRBJ2-7, with 8 bases matching TRBD1. Germline-derived CDR1 and CDR2 are WSHSY and SAAADI. V was pared by 6 bases and J by 4 bases, with 8 bases of the junction left unmatched. The CDR3 covers 14 residues. The CDR3 coding sequence is TGCGCCAGCAGAACAGGGGGAGCTGGGTACGAGCAGTACTTC. Translated: CASRTGGAGYEQYF.

The rearrangement joins TRBV5-4 to TRBJ2-7, with TRBD1 identical over 8 bases. The CDR3 totals 15 residues. V lost 4 bases, J lost 9 bases, and 15 bases stayed unmatched. From germline, CDR1 is SGHNT and CDR2 YYREEE (reference sequence). The chain's CDR3 is CASSPGQGAFLGQYF. CDR3 nucleotide sequence: TGTGCCAGCAGCCCTGGACAGGGTGCATTTCTCGGGCAGTACTTC.

This clone was seen only a few times. The rearrangement uses TRBV2 and TRBJ2-7, with D possibly matching TRBD1 (5 bases). V was cut by 3 bases and J by 3 bases, with 6 bases left in between. The germline CDR1 and CDR2 sequences are SNHLY and FYNNEI. CDR3 length: 12 amino acids. The CDR3 coding sequence is TGTGCCAGCAGTGACAGGGTCTACGAGCAGTACTTC. Translation: CASSDRVYEQYF.

The chain is built from TRBV6-4 and TRBJ2-5; 7 bases are a match to TRBD1. The ends lost 4 bases at V and 4 bases at J; junction bases unmatched: 18. The CDR3 spans 18 residues. Germline V gene lookup returns CDR1 MRHNA and CDR2 SNTAGT. The CDR3 loop reads CASSGPSTGTDTRETQYF. CDR3 DNA: TGTGCCAGCAGTGGCCCAAGTACCGGGACAGACACGCGAGAGACCCAGTACTTC.

V is TRBV5-1 and J is TRBJ2-3; 8 nucleotides agree with TRBD1. Looked up from germline, CDR1 is SGHRS and CDR2 is YFSETQ. J lost 5 bases, V lost 3 bases, and 8 bases had no gene match. CDR3 length equals 15 residues. For the CDR3, the DNA is TGCGCCAGCAGCTCCGGACAGGGAGAAATAGATACGCAGTATTTT. Translated: CASSSGQGEIDTQYF.

This chain joins TRBV6-1 and TRBJ2-3, with 7 bases matching TRBD2. The V segment lost 3 bases and the J segment 4 bases; nucleotides outside the gene matches: 7. The germline V gene encodes CDR1 MNHNS and CDR2 SASEGT. The length of the CDR3 is 15 residues. CDR3 sequence: CASSEVAGWPDTQYF. The CDR3 nucleotides read TGTGCCAGCAGTGAGGTAGCGGGTTGGCCAGATACGCAGTATTTT.

This chain connects TRBV19 to TRBJ2-5, with 7 positions matching TRBD2. Germline CDR1 reads LNHDA; CDR2 reads SQIVND (reference sequence). CDR3 length: 14 amino acids. V was pared by 1 base and J by 5 bases, with 4 bases of the junction left unmatched. CDR3 sequence: CASSIGGGMETQYF. The CDR3 coding sequence is TGTGCCAGTAGTATAGGGGGGGGGATGGAGACCCAGTACTTC.

The chain employs TRBV19 and TRBJ1-1, with 8 nucleotides matching TRBD1. The V and J ends lost 6 bases and 2 bases, in that order; junction bases with no gene match: 8. This CDR3 region has 15 residues. Germline CDR1 is LNHDA and CDR2 is SQIVND (reference sequence). The chain's CDR3 is CASSPGQAANTEAFF. CDR3 nucleotide sequence: TGTGCCAGTAGCCCGGGACAGGCCGCCAACACTGAAGCTTTCTTT.

The CDR3 DNA is TGTGCCAGCAGCGCGTTTAGCGGGGGCTACAATGAGCAGTTCTTC. It yields the protein CASSAFSGGYNEQFF. V and J are TRBV9 and TRBJ2-1; 9 bases are a match to TRBD2. V was pared by 3 bases and J by 3 bases, with 4 bases of the junction left unmatched. The CDR3 is made up of 15 amino acids. Germline values: CDR1 SGDLS, CDR2 YYNGEE.

CDR3 nucleotide sequence: TGTGCCAGCGAGCCTAGCGGGAGCTATGAGCAGTTCTTC. Its protein is CASEPSGSYEQFF. The J gene is TRBJ2-1, the V gene TRBV6-5; 10 bases line up with TRBD2. CDR3 size: 13 residues. The V segment lost 8 bases and the J segment 8 bases; nucleotides outside the gene matches: 6. CDR1 is MNHEY and CDR2 is SVGAGI in the germline V gene.

The V and J genes are TRBV5-1 and TRBJ1-1, with no clear D. The germline CDR1 and CDR2 sequences are SGHRS and YFSETQ. The V and J ends lost 0 bases and 6 bases respectively, with 12 bases between them. The CDR3 loop spans 14 amino acids. CDR3 sequence reads: CASSLGYTSAEAFF. The CDR3 DNA sequence: TGCGCCAGCAGCTTGGGGTATACGAGCGCTGAAGCTTTCTTT. The entire variable domain, with the rest obtained from reference TRBV5-1 and TRBJ1-1, is as follows: KAGVTQTPRYLIKTRGQQVTLSCSPISGHRSVSWYQQTPGQGLQFLFEYFSETQRNKGNFPGRFSGRQFSNSRSEMNVSTLELGDSALYLCASSLGYTSAEAFFGQGTRLTVV.

In its sample, this clone was seen a few times. V is TRBV6-5 and J is TRBJ1-5; D unresolved. Trimming removed 6 bases from V and 5 bases from J, with 14 bases in between. The CDR3 spans 14 residues. Germline V gene data show CDR1 as MNHEY and CDR2 as SVGAGI. Here the CDR3 reads CASSLRHKDQPQHF. The CDR3 DNA is TGTGCCAGCAGCCTCCGACATAAGGATCAGCCCCAGCATTTT.

This chain joins TRBV9 and TRBJ2-3, with D possibly being TRBD1 (5 bases). The germline CDR1 and CDR2 sequences are SGDLS and YYNGEE. The length of the CDR3 is 14 residues. The V and J ends lost 7 bases and 0 bases respectively, with 12 bases between them. The CDR3 spells CASGSRASTDTQYF. The CDR3 coding sequence is TGTGCCAGCGGTAGCAGGGCGAGCACAGATACGCAGTATTTT.

The CDR3, as DNA: TGCGCCAGCAGCTTGGAAGCGGGAGATCAGCCCCAGCATTTT. Translated, it gives CASSLEAGDQPQHF. V usage is TRBV5-1 and J usage is TRBJ1-5; D unresolved. With 0 bases removed from V and 5 bases from J, the gap between germline ends came to 9 bases. Germline V CDR1 and CDR2: SGHRS, YFSETQ. The CDR3 is made up of 14 amino acids.

There are a few counts of this clone. This chain links TRBV27 with TRBJ1-6, with TRBD1 matching 10 bases. J gave up 5 bases and V 3 bases, and 4 bases lay outside the gene matches. The germline V gene encodes CDR1 MNHEY and CDR2 SMNVEV (reference sequence). The CDR3 has 16 amino acids. The CDR3 DNA reads as TGTGCCAGCAGTTTTCTGGACAGGGGGAATAATTCACCCCTCCACTTT. This encodes CASSFLDRGNNSPLHF.

The CDR3 nucleotides read TGTGCCAGCAGCCCCCTCGCCTACAATGAGCAGTTCTTC. Protein sequence: CASSPLAYNEQFF. The chain uses TRBV11-2 and TRBJ2-1; no firm D call. Trimming shortened V by 5 bases and J by 2 bases, and 7 bases separated the two germline ends. CDR1 is SGHAT and CDR2 is FQNNGV in the germline V gene. CDR3 length: 13 residues.

In its sample, this clone was seen once. CDR3 in amino acids: CASSLAPGGRGTDTQYF. In DNA form, the CDR3 reads TGTGCCAGCAGCTTAGCCCCAGGCGGGAGAGGGACAGATACGCAGTATTTT. The chain couples TRBV11-2 to TRBJ2-3; TRBD2 matches 7 bases. This CDR3 is built from 17 residues. J was trimmed by 3 bases and V by 1 base; bases with no gene match: 10. Germline CDR1 is SGHAT and CDR2 is FQNNGV.

This clone was observed a handful of times. The CDR3 nucleotides are TGTGCCAGCAGTTACACCGGGACAGGGGGCGAGCAGTACTTC. As protein: CASSYTGTGGEQYF. The V call is TRBV6-5, the J call TRBJ2-7, with TRBD1 identical over 11 bases. From germline, CDR1 is MNHEY and CDR2 SVGAGI. The trim removed 2 bases at V and 6 bases at J, leaving 3 bases unmatched. There are 14 residues in the CDR3.